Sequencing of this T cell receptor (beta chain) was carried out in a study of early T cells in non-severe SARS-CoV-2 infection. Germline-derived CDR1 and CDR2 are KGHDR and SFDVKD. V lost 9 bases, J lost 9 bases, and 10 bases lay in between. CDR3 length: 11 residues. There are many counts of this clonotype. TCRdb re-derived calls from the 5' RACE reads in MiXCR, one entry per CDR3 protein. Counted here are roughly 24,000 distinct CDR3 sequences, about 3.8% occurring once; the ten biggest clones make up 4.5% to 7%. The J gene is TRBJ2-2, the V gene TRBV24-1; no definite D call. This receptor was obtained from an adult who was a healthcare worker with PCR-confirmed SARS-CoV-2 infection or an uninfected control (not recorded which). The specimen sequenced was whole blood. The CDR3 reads CATSENRELFF. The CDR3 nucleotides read TGTGCCACCTCTGAGAATCGGGAGCTGTTTTTT.